Listed here are 19 T cell receptor beta chains from one sample, sequenced in a study of response to subunit inactivated influenza vaccine. TCRdb reprocessed the RT-PCR reads via MiXCR and lists one record per CDR3 protein. This sample has about 520,000 distinct CDR3 sequences, with approximately 7.8% found just once. The specimen was PBMCs from blood, collected roughly 24 months after vaccination. These TCRs come from a man between 50 and 75 years old who received an inactivated influenza vaccine.

V is TRBV12-3 or TRBV12-4 and J is TRBJ2-7; D is possibly TRBD2 (8 bases). The CDR3 length is 14 residues. The germline V and J ends were trimmed by 9 bases and 2 bases, with 17 bases remaining between them. In DNA form, the CDR3 reads TGTGCCAGTTCGCCGGGAGGGGGCGCCTACGAGCAGTACTTC. As protein: CASSPGGGAYEQYF.

This clonotype was seen a few times. The chain couples TRBV20-1 to TRBJ2-5, with TRBD2 matching 10 bases. The CDR3 extends over 15 amino acids. J was trimmed by 5 bases and V by 0 bases; bases with no gene match: 6. Germline CDR1 DFQATT, CDR2 SNEGSKA (reference sequence). The chain's CDR3 is CSARDGGLAKETQYF. CDR3 DNA: TGCAGTGCTAGAGATGGGGGACTAGCGAAGGAGACCCAGTACTTC.

This clonotype was seen many times. The rearrangement links TRBV11-2 to TRBJ1-4; the D gene is possibly TRBD1 (5 bases). Trimming stripped 0 bases from V and 7 bases from J, with 21 bases between. CDR1 is SGHAT and CDR2 is FQNNGV in the germline V gene. The CDR3 runs 18 residues. The CDR3 here is CASSLERAGHPGGEKLFF. CDR3 nucleotide sequence: TGTGCCAGCAGCTTAGAACGGGCAGGGCACCCAGGCGGTGAAAAACTGTTTTTT.

This clonotype occurred a few times. The rearrangement links TRBV5-1 to TRBJ2-5, with D perhaps TRBD2 (7 bases). The CDR3 contains 16 residues. V shed 0 bases and J shed 5 bases, with 17 bases lying between them. CDR1 is SGHRS, CDR2 YFSETQ, per germline. Here the CDR3 DNA reads TGCGCCAGCAGCTTGGCGGGGGCTAGCGGTTCCGAGACCCAGTACTTC. Translated: CASSLAGASGSETQYF.

The chain recombines TRBV12-3 or TRBV12-4 with TRBJ2-1, with TRBD2 matching over 10 bases. Trimming took 5 bases from V and 5 from J; bases not matched to a gene: 9. This CDR3 has 16 amino acids. CDR3 region: CASSPAGTSDNNEQFF. Written as DNA, the CDR3 is TGTGCCAGCAGTCCCGCCGGGACTAGCGACAACAATGAGCAGTTCTTC.

This clonotype showed up just a few times. The chain couples TRBV14 to TRBJ2-7, with 7 bases lining up with TRBD1. The CDR3 runs 15 residues. CDR1 SGHDN and CDR2 FVKESK come from the germline V gene. Trimming removed 2 bases from V and 4 bases from J; junction bases left unmatched: 8. This CDR3 is CASSQTQQGTYEQYF. CDR3 nucleotides: TGTGCCAGCAGCCAAACACAACAGGGGACATACGAGCAGTACTTC.

The CDR3 DNA reads as TGTGCCAGCAGCTTAGATTTCTCACCCCTCCACTTT. It is translated as CASSLDFSPLHF. The chain couples TRBV7-2 to TRBJ1-6; D unresolved. The V gene's germline CDR1 is SGHTA and CDR2 FQGNSA. Trimming removed 1 base from V and 10 bases from J, with 5 bases in between. This CDR3 spans 12 amino acids.

In this sample, this clonotype turned up many times. This chain uses TRBV28 with TRBJ1-5, with D hard to call. Germline V gene sequence: CDR1 MDHEN, CDR2 SYDVKM. V was cut by 4 bases and J by 6 bases, with 22 bases left in between. This CDR3 region has 17 residues. CDR3 sequence reads: CASSSLSSGLFTQPQHF. The CDR3 DNA reads as TGTGCCAGCAGTTCGTTATCATCCGGACTTTTCACTCAGCCCCAGCATTTT.

This clonotype has a count of ten or more. The V gene is TRBV10-3, the J gene TRBJ2-1, with D uncertain. The ends were cut back, 0 bases at V and 7 bases at J, with 7 bases in the middle. Germline values: CDR1 ENHRY, CDR2 SYGVKD. This CDR3 is built from 13 residues. This CDR3 is CAISESIANEQFF. In DNA form, the CDR3 reads TGTGCCATCAGTGAGTCTATAGCAAATGAGCAGTTCTTC.

In its sample, this clonotype was seen many times. CDR3 sequence reads: CASSLAGVGRNEQFF. The CDR3 DNA sequence: TGTGCCAGCAGCCTAGCGGGGGTCGGACGAAATGAGCAGTTCTTC. The J gene is TRBJ2-1, the V gene TRBV3-1; the match to TRBD2 covers 9 bases. The CDR3 has 15 residues. J gave up 7 bases and V 4 bases, and 8 bases lay outside the gene matches. CDR1 is LGHDT, CDR2 YNNKEL, per germline (reference sequence).

The chain combines TRBV6-2 or TRBV6-3 with TRBJ2-3; TRBD2 matches 8 bases. J lost 2 bases, V lost 6 bases, and 4 bases had no gene match. Germline V gene sequence: CDR1 MNHEY, CDR2 SVGEGT. The CDR3 spans 14 residues. CDR3 in amino acids: CASRQRGLTDTQYF. The CDR3 nucleotides are TGTGCCAGCAGACAGCGGGGGCTCACAGATACGCAGTATTTT.

V usage is TRBV18 and J usage is TRBJ2-1, with 11 positions matching TRBD1. This CDR3 spans 19 amino acids. Germline V gives CDR1 KGHSH, CDR2 LQKENI. J was trimmed by 3 bases and V by 2 bases; bases with no gene match: 12. The DNA of the CDR3 is TGTGCCAGCTCACCATCCCTGGTATCCGGGACAGGGGGCTACAATGAGCAGTTCTTC. It yields the protein CASSPSLVSGTGGYNEQFF.

The chain joins TRBV5-1 to TRBJ1-3; D gene unclear. The CDR3 spans 18 residues. Trimming pared 0 bases from V and 0 bases from J, leaving 16 bases between. CDR1 is SGHRS and CDR2 is YFSETQ in the germline V gene. The CDR3, as DNA: TGCGCCAGCAGCTTGGTCGGGCTTTACTCGGGCTCTGGAAACACCATATATTTT. Its protein product is CASSLVGLYSGSGNTIYF.

In DNA form, the CDR3 reads TGCAGCGGGACCGGGGCATATGGCTACACCTTC. Its protein product is CSGTGAYGYTF. J is TRBJ1-2 and V is TRBV29-1, with D possibly being TRBD1 (5 bases). Germline V gives CDR1 SQVTM, CDR2 ANQGSEA. Trimming left V 7 bases short and J 5 bases short, with 11 bases between. The CDR3 spans 11 residues.

The sample holds a few counts of this clonotype. This chain's CDR3 is CASRPGQRAYTF. For the CDR3, the DNA is TGTGCCAGCAGACCGGGACAGAGGGCCTACACCTTC. The V and J genes are TRBV6-2 or TRBV6-3 and TRBJ1-2, with 7 positions matching TRBD1. Per germline, CDR1 MNHEY and CDR2 SVGEGT. The V segment lost 6 bases and the J segment 10 bases; nucleotides outside the gene matches: 8. CDR3 size: 12 residues.

This clonotype was observed a few times. The chain carries TRBV12-3 or TRBV12-4 and TRBJ2-1; TRBD2 matches 7 bases. The CDR3 contains 15 residues. Trimming at V came to 6 bases and at J to 7 bases, leaving 12 bases not matched to a gene. The CDR3 nucleotides are TGTGCCAGCAGGGGGGGGACGCACTACAGGAATGAGCAGTTCTTC. Protein sequence: CASRGGTHYRNEQFF.

This clonotype showed up just a few times. The chain carries TRBV27 and TRBJ1-1; possibly TRBD1 for D (6 bases). Germline V gene sequence: CDR1 MNHEY, CDR2 SMNVEV (reference sequence). The CDR3 contains 14 residues. V gave up 6 bases and J gave up 2 bases, with 13 bases separating them. The CDR3 DNA sequence: TGTGCCAGCAGCCTCAGGGGATTTAACACTGAAGCTTTCTTT. The encoded protein is CASSLRGFNTEAFF.

The chain joins TRBV2 to TRBJ1-6, with 7 positions matching TRBD1. The CDR3 has 15 amino acids. V trimming: 6 bases; J trimming: 4 bases; junction bases outside the gene matches: 6. Germline V gives CDR1 SNHLY, CDR2 FYNNEI. In DNA, the CDR3 is TGTGCCAGCAGCGGGACAGAGCCATATAATTCACCCCTCCACTTT. This sequence encodes CASSGTEPYNSPLHF.

The sample holds a few counts of this clonotype. This chain joins TRBV12-3 or TRBV12-4 and TRBJ2-2; D remains unclear. The germline V and J ends were trimmed by 6 bases and 5 bases, with 10 bases remaining between them. This CDR3 has 13 residues. Written as DNA, the CDR3 is TGTGCCAGCAGCACAGTAGTAACCGGGGAGCTGTTTTTT. Its protein product is CASSTVVTGELFF.